One sample yielded the 20 T cell receptor beta chains listed below, sequenced in a study of T-cell memory formation after mild COVID-19. One entry per CDR3 protein results from TCRdb running MiXCR on the 5' RACE reads. The profile covers 450,000 to 700,000 distinct CDR3 sequences, with roughly 18% appearing a single time and approximately 12% taken by the ten largest. The sequenced sample was PBMCs or a T cell subset sorted from them (not recorded which). These receptors came from an adult woman who had mild COVID-19 (a few samples of this study predate the infection). Cell type and time point are not known.

There are a few counts of this clonotype. The genes are TRBV9 and TRBJ1-1, with a tentative D call TRBD1 (6 bases). This CDR3 comprises 15 residues. V was trimmed by 2 bases and J by 6 bases, leaving 17 bases between them. Germline CDR1 SGDLS, CDR2 YYNGEE. CDR3 amino acids: CASSVEPRTESEAFF. In DNA, the CDR3 is TGTGCCAGCAGCGTGGAACCACGGACAGAATCTGAAGCTTTCTTT. Combining the CDR3 with reference TRBV9 and TRBJ1-1 gives the whole variable domain DSGVTQTPKHLITATGQRVTLRCSPRSGDLSVYWYQQSLDQGLQFLIQYYNGEERAKGNILERFSAQQFPDLHSELNLSSLELGDSALYFCASSVEPRTESEAFFGQGTRLTVV.

V usage is TRBV23-1 and J usage is TRBJ2-2; D could derive from TRBD1 or TRBD2 (5 bases each). TRBV23-1 is identified as an open reading frame with a role that is uncertain. The CDR3 has 16 amino acids. Trimming took off 0 bases at V and 7 bases at J, with 15 bases between the two ends. The CDR3 bases are TGCGCCAGCAGTCAATCGTTCCGGGGCGGTGGCGGGGAGCTGTTTTTT. Its translation is CASSQSFRGGGGELFF.

This chain links TRBV5-1 with TRBJ2-7; TRBD2 aligns across 10 bases. V gave up 2 bases and J gave up 4 bases; unmatched junction bases: 3. The length of the CDR3 is 14 residues. CDR1 is SGHRS and CDR2 is YFSETQ in the germline V gene. The CDR3 DNA reads TGCGCCAGCAGCTTACGGACTAGCGGATACGAGCAGTACTTC. Encoded protein: CASSLRTSGYEQYF.

The chain is built from TRBV12-3 or TRBV12-4 and TRBJ1-1; D gene ambiguous. With 1 base removed from V and 4 bases from J, the gap between germline ends came to 7 bases. The CDR3 has 13 amino acids. CDR3 nucleotide sequence: TGTGCCAGCAGTTTAGGACATATCACTGAAGCTTTCTTT. This codes for CASSLGHITEAFF.

This clonotype came up a few times. The chain is built from TRBV19 and TRBJ2-7; either TRBD1 or TRBD2 may fit D (5 bases each). Germline assignment: CDR1 LNHDA and CDR2 SQIVND (reference sequence). The V end lost 4 bases, the J end lost 1 base, and 17 bases lay between the germline ends. The CDR3 loop spans 16 amino acids. The CDR3: CASSKSLGWGSYEQYF. The CDR3 nucleotides are TGTGCCAGTAGTAAATCACTGGGATGGGGGTCCTACGAGCAGTACTTC. Drawing the rest from reference TRBV19 and TRBJ2-7, the complete variable domain is DGGITQSPKYLFRKEGQNVTLSCEQNLNHDAMYWYRQDPGQGLRLIYYSQIVNDFQKGDIAEGYSVSREKKESFPLTVTSAQKNPTAFYLCASSKSLGWGSYEQYFGPGTRLTVT.

This clonotype was counted between two and nine times. The chain recombines TRBV11-2 with TRBJ2-3; D unresolved. This CDR3 spans 11 amino acids. Trimming shortened V by 7 bases and J by 2 bases, and 4 bases separated the two germline ends. Germline lookup yields CDR1 SGHAT and CDR2 FQNNGV. The CDR3 protein is CASTYTDTQYF. CDR3 nucleotide sequence: TGTGCCAGCACCTACACAGATACGCAGTATTTT.

J is TRBJ2-1 and V is TRBV7-9, with a weak D call TRBD1 (6 bases). The germline gives CDR1 SEHNR, CDR2 FQNEAQ (reference sequence). This CDR3 contains 14 residues. V lost 8 bases, J lost 7 bases, and 18 bases lay in between. CDR3 sequence reads: CASAGGGRGNEQFF. CDR3 nucleotides: TGTGCCAGCGCCGGTGGGGGAAGGGGGAATGAGCAGTTCTTC.

The rearrangement uses TRBV30 and TRBJ2-2, with D possibly TRBD1 on 5 matching bases. CDR3 length: 15 residues. Trimming cost V 1 base and J 1 base, with 10 bases left between them. Germline CDR1 is GTSNPN and CDR2 is SVGIG (reference sequence). This CDR3 is CAWSGGQRNTGELFF. The CDR3 DNA reads TGTGCCTGGAGTGGAGGACAAAGGAACACCGGGGAGCTGTTTTTT.

The V gene is TRBV7-9, the J gene TRBJ2-1, with 7 bases aligning to TRBD1. Unmatched junction bases numbered 11, after V lost 6 bases and J lost 0 bases. The CDR3 extends over 17 amino acids. From germline, CDR1 is SEHNR and CDR2 FQNEAQ (reference sequence). The CDR3 is CASRPSWDSISYNEQFF. The CDR3 coding sequence is TGTGCCAGCAGACCTTCTTGGGACAGCATCTCCTACAATGAGCAGTTCTTC. Full variable domain (missing parts from reference TRBV7-9 and TRBJ2-1): DTGVSQNPRHKITKRGQNVTFRCDPISEHNRLYWYRQTLGQGPEFLTYFQNEAQLEKSRLLSDRFSAERPKGSFSTLEIQRTEQGDSAMYLCASRPSWDSISYNEQFFGPGTRLTVL.

There are a few counts of this clonotype. The chain is built from TRBV20-1 and TRBJ2-4, with 8 bases aligning to TRBD2. Germline V gives CDR1 DFQATT, CDR2 SNEGSKA (reference sequence). The CDR3 covers 15 residues. V shed 3 bases and J 8 bases; nucleotides not matched to a gene: 12. CDR3 amino acids: CSASGRASGRDIQYF. In DNA form, the CDR3 reads TGCAGTGCTAGCGGCCGGGCTAGCGGGCGGGACATTCAGTACTTC.

This clonotype has only a few counts. This rearrangement joins TRBV7-9 to TRBJ2-2; D perhaps matches TRBD2 (6 bases). Per germline, CDR1 SEHNR and CDR2 FQNEAQ (reference sequence). Deletions cut 2 bases from V and 3 bases from J, with 13 bases between. CDR3 length equals 16 residues. The CDR3 loop is CASSLPSGEYTGELFF. In DNA, the CDR3 is TGTGCCAGCAGCTTACCGTCGGGGGAGTACACCGGGGAGCTGTTTTTT.

The chain recombines TRBV27 with TRBJ2-7, with a tentative D call TRBD2 (5 bases). V lost 6 bases, J lost 5 bases, and 14 bases lay in between. Germline V gene sequence: CDR1 MNHEY, CDR2 SMNVEV (reference sequence). This CDR3 comprises 13 residues. In DNA form, the CDR3 reads TGTGCCAGCAGCCGTGGGAGAGGCGACGAGCAGTACTTC. Protein: CASSRGRGDEQYF.

This clonotype was seen a few times. V gene TRBV4-1 combines with J gene TRBJ1-1; D ambiguous. With 4 bases removed from V and 2 bases from J, the gap between germline ends came to 11 bases. The CDR3 spans 14 residues. The V gene's germline CDR1 is MGHRA and CDR2 YSYEKL. CDR3 sequence reads: CASSPQGRNTEAFF. The CDR3 DNA reads TGCGCCAGCAGCCCCCAAGGTCGAAACACTGAAGCTTTCTTT.

J is TRBJ1-5 and V is TRBV10-3; 7 bases align to TRBD1. The CDR3 consists of 15 residues. Germline V lookup: CDR1 ENHRY, CDR2 SYGVKD. V lost 3 bases, J lost 5 bases, and 7 bases stayed unmatched. CDR3 region: CAISDSQGYDQPQHF. As DNA, the CDR3 is TGTGCCATCAGTGATTCACAGGGGTACGATCAGCCCCAGCATTTT.

The chain links TRBV29-1 to TRBJ2-3; a weak D match, TRBD2 (8 bases). This CDR3 has 16 residues. Trimming removed 5 bases at V and 1 base at J, with 19 bases between. Germline CDR1 reads SQVTM; CDR2 reads ANQGSEA. In DNA form, the CDR3 reads TGCAGCGTTAGAAACTTTAGCGGGACAGGCACAGATACGCAGTATTTT. Translation gives CSVRNFSGTGTDTQYF.

This clonotype appeared a few times. The rearrangement uses TRBV2 and TRBJ2-5; D is possibly TRBD1 or TRBD2 (5 bases each). This CDR3 has 12 residues. V lost 10 bases and J 1 base, leaving 10 bases between the germline ends. Germline V gene lookup returns CDR1 SNHLY and CDR2 FYNNEI. This CDR3 is CATTGPQETQYF. CDR3 coding DNA: TGTGCCACCACGGGACCCCAAGAGACCCAGTACTTC.

The gene calls are TRBV27 and TRBJ2-3; a possible D gene is TRBD1 (6 bases). Per the germline V gene, CDR1 is MNHEY and CDR2 is SMNVEV (reference sequence). Trimming shortened V by 4 bases and J by 10 bases, and 21 bases separated the two germline ends. The CDR3 spans 15 residues. CDR3 sequence: CASSSSISPGQPQYF. CDR3 in DNA: TGTGCCAGCAGTTCATCCATCTCACCGGGACAACCGCAGTATTTT.

CDR3 coding DNA: TGCGCCAGCAGACGGTCGGGCACAGATACGCAGTATTTT. Residues: CASRRSGTDTQYF. The chain combines TRBV5-1 with TRBJ2-3; unclear D gene. Germline CDR1 is SGHRS and CDR2 is YFSETQ. There are 13 residues in the CDR3. The V and J ends lost 5 bases and 1 base respectively, with 8 bases between them.

At least ten counts were recorded for this clonotype. The genes are TRBV4-1 and TRBJ2-2; the D gene could be TRBD1 or TRBD2 (5 bases each). V lost 0 bases, J lost 4 bases, and 15 bases lay in between. This CDR3 is built from 17 residues. Germline-derived CDR1 and CDR2 are MGHRA and YSYEKL. The CDR3 sequence is CASSQERIGAGTGELFF. In DNA form, the CDR3 reads TGCGCCAGCAGCCAAGAGAGAATCGGGGCAGGCACCGGGGAGCTGTTTTTT.

The V and J genes are TRBV12-3 or TRBV12-4 and TRBJ2-7; 7 nucleotides align to TRBD1. J was trimmed by 1 base and V by 6 bases; bases with no gene match: 12. This CDR3 spans 16 amino acids. In DNA form, the CDR3 reads TGTGCCAGCAGCATCACGGGGACAGCGGCATCCTACGAGCAGTACTTC. Amino acids: CASSITGTAASYEQYF.